This TCR beta chain was captured by sequencing in a study of T cells in Graves' hyperthyroidism and ophthalmopathy. Study in general: Peripheral blood was obtained at initial diagnosis, preceding any treatment. Overall study results and limits: Through a model of 13 V-J features, ophthalmopathy was separated from stable hyperthyroidism.

This CDR3 region has 16 residues. CDR1 and CDR2 from the germline V gene are SGHRS and YFSETQ. V lost 0 bases, J lost 5 bases, and 17 bases lay in between. This clonotype was detected only a few times. Antigen unknown. The TCR beta CDR3 regions underwent amplification using RNA transcripts as the source. TCR CDR3 underwent first-round RT-PCR with the HTBI primer set. TCRdb re-derived calls from the multiplex PCR reads in MiXCR, one entry per CDR3 protein. The sample carries roughly 640,000 distinct CDR3 sequences, approximately 16% recorded once. The rearrangement uses TRBV5-1 and TRBJ2-5, with no clear D. The sample comprised blood. The TCR was taken from a woman aged 40 to 55 with Graves' ophthalmopathy. Written as DNA, the CDR3 is TGCGCCAGCAGCTTGGGGACCCGTTCGGCAATGGAGACCCAGTACTTC. Translated: CASSLGTRSAMETQYF.